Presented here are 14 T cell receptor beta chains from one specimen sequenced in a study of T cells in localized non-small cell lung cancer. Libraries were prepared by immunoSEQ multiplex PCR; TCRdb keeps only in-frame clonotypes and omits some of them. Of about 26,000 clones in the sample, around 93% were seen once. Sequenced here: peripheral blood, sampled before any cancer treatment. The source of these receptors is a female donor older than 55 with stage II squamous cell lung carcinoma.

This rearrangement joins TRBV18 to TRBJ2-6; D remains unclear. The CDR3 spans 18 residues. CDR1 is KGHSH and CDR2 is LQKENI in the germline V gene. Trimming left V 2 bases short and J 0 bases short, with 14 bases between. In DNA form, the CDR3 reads TGTGCCAGCTCACCATATTACCCACTCAACTCTGGGGCCAACGTCCTGACTTTC. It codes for CASSPYYPLNSGANVLTF.

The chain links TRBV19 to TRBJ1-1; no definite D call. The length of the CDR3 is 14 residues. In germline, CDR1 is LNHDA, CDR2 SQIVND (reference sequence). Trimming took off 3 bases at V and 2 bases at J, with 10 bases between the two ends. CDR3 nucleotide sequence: TGTGCCAGTAGTATCGGAAAAGGAAACACTGAAGCTTTCTTT. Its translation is CASSIGKGNTEAFF.

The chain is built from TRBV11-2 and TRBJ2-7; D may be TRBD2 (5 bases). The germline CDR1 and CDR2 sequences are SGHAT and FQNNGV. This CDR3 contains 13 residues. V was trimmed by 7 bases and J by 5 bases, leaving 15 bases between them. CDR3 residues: CASTLSLADEQYF. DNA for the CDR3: TGTGCCAGCACCCTATCCCTAGCAGACGAGCAGTACTTC.

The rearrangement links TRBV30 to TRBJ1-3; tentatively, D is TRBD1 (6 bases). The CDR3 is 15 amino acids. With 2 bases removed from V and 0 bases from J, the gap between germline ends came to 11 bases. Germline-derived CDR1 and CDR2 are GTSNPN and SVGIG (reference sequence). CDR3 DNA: TGTGCCTGGAGTCAGCAGGGGACCTCTGGAAACACCATATATTTT. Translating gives CAWSQQGTSGNTIYF.

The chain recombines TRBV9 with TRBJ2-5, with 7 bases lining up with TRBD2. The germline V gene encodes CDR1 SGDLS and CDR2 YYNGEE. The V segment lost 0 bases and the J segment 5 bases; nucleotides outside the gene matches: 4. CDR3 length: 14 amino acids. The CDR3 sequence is CASSVAGLWETQYF. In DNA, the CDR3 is TGTGCCAGCAGCGTAGCGGGACTATGGGAGACCCAGTACTTC.

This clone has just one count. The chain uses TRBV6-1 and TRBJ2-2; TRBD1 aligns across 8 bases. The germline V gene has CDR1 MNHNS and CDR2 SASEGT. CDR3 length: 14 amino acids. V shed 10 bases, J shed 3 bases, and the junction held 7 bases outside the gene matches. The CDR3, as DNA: TGTGCCACCCTAGACAGGGGTCACACCGGGGAGCTGTTTTTT. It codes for CATLDRGHTGELFF.

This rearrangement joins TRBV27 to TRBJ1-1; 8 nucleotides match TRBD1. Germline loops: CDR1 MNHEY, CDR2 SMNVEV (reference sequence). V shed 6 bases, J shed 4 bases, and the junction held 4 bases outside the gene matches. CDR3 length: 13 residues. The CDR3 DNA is TGTGCCAGCAGGCTGACAGGGGCCACTGAAGCTTTCTTT. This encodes CASRLTGATEAFF.

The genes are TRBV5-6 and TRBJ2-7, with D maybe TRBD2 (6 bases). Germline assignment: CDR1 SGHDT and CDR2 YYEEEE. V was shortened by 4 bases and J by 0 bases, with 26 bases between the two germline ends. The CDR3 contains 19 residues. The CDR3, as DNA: TGTGCCAGCAGCGGCCGGGACTGGGAAAGCGCCGGGAGCTCCTACGAGCAGTACTTC. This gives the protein CASSGRDWESAGSSYEQYF.

DNA for the CDR3: TGCGCCAGCAAGAGACTAGCGGGGGGAAACACAGATACGCAGTATTTT. Translation gives CASKRLAGGNTDTQYF. The gene calls are TRBV4-1 and TRBJ2-3, with 13 bases fitting TRBD2. The CDR3 extends over 16 amino acids. Germline assignment: CDR1 MGHRA and CDR2 YSYEKL. Losses at the gene ends were 7 bases for V and 2 bases for J; bases not matched to a gene: 6.

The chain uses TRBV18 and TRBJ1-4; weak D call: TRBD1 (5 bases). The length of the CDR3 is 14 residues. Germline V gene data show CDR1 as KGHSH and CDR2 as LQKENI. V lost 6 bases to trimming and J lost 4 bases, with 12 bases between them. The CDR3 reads CASSRTSDNEKLFF. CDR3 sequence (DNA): TGTGCCAGCTCGCGGACAAGCGATAATGAAAAACTGTTTTTT.

CDR3 region: CASSLAGQGGDEQYF. In DNA form, the CDR3 reads TGTGCCAGCAGCTTAGCGGGACAGGGTGGGGACGAGCAGTACTTC. The rearrangement links TRBV7-2 to TRBJ2-7; 9 bases are a match to TRBD1. The CDR3 is 15 residues long. CDR1 is SGHTA and CDR2 is FQGNSA in the germline V gene. V shed 0 bases and J 5 bases; nucleotides not matched to a gene: 5. The variable domain in full, completed from reference TRBV7-2 and TRBJ2-7, reads GAGVSQSPSNKVTEKGKDVELRCDPISGHTALYWYRQSLGQGLEFLIYFQGNSAPDKSGLPSDRFSAERTGGSVSTLTIQRTQQEDSAVYLCASSLAGQGGDEQYFGPGTRLTVT.

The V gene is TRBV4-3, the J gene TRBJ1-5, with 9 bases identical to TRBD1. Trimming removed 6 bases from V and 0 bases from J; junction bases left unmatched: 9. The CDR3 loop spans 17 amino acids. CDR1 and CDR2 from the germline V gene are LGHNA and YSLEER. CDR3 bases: TGCGCCAGCAGTCTGGGACAGGGTATGAGTAGCAATCAGCCCCAGCATTTT. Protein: CASSLGQGMSSNQPQHF.

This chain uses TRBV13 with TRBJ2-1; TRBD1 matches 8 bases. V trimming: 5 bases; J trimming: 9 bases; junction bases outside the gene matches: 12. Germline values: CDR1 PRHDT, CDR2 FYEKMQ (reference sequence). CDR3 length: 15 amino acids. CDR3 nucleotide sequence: TGTGCCAGCAGCCAAGAGGACAGGGAAAGAGGTGAGCAGTTCTTC. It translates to CASSQEDRERGEQFF.

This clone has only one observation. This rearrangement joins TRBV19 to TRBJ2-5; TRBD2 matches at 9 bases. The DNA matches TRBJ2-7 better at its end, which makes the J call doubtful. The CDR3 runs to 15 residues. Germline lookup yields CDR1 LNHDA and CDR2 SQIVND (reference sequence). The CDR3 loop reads CASSIGLAGIYEQYF. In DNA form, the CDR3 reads TGTGCCAGTAGTATCGGGCTAGCGGGGATCTACGAGCAGTACTTC.